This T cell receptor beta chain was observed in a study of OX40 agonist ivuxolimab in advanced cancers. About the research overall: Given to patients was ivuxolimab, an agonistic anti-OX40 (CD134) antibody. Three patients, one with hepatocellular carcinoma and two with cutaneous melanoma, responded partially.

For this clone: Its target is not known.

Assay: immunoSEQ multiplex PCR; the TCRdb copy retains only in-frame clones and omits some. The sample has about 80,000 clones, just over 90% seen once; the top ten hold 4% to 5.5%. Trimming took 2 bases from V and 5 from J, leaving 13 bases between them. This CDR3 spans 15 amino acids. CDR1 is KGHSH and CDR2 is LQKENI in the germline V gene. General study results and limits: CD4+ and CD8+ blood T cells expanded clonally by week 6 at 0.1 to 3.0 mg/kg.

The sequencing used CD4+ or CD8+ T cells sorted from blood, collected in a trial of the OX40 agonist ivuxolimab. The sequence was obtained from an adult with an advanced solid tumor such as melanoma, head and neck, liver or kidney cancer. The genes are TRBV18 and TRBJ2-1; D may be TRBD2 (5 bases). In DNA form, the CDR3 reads TGTGCCAGCTCACCAAGGGCTAGCCTGAACAATGAGCAGTTCTTC. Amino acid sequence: CASSPRASLNNEQFF. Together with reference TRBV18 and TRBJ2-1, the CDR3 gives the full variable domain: NAGVMQNPRHLVRRRGQEARLRCSPMKGHSHVYWYRQLPEEGLKFMVYLQKENIIDESGMPKERFSAEFPKEGPSILRIQQVVRGDSAAYFCASSPRASLNNEQFFGPGTRLTVL.